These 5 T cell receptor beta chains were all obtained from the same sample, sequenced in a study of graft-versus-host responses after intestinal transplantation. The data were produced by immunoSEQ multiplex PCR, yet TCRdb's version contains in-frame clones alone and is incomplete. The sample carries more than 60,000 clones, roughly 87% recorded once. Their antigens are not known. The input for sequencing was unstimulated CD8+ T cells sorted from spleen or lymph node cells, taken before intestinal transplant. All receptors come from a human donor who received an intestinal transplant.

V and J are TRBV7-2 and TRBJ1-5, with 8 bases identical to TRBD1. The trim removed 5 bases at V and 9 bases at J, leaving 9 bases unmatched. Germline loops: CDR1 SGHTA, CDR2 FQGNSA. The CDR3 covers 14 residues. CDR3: CASSPGQGQGPQHF. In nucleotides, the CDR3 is TGTGCCAGCAGCCCCGGACAGGGCCAGGGGCCCCAGCATTTT.

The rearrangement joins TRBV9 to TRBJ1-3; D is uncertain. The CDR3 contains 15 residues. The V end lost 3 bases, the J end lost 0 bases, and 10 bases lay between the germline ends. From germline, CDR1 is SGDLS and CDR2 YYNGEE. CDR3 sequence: CASSGSLYSGNTIYF. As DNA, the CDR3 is TGTGCCAGCAGCGGGAGCCTGTACTCTGGAAACACCATATATTTT.

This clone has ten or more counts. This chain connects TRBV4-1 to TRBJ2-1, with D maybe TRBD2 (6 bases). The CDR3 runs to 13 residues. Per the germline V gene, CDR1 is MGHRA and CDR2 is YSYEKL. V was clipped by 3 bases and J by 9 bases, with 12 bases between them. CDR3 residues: CASSHPGVGEQFF. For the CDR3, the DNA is TGCGCCAGCAGCCACCCGGGGGTGGGTGAGCAGTTCTTC.

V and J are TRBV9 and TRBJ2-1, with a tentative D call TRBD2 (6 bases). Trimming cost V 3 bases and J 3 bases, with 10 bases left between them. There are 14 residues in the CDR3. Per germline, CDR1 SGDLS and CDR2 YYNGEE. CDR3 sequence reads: CASSGGTFYNEQFF. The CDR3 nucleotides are TGTGCCAGCAGCGGAGGGACTTTCTACAATGAGCAGTTCTTC. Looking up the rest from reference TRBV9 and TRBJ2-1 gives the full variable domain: DSGVTQTPKHLITATGQRVTLRCSPRSGDLSVYWYQQSLDQGLQFLIQYYNGEERAKGNILERFSAQQFPDLHSELNLSSLELGDSALYFCASSGGTFYNEQFFGPGTRLTVL.

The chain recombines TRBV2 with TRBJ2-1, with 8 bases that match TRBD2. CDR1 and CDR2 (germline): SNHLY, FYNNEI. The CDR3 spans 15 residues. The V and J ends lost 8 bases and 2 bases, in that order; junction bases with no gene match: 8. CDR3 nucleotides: TGTGCCAGCGACCGGGGGGGGTCTACCTACAATGAGCAGTTCTTC. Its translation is CASDRGGSTYNEQFF.